The entry below gives a single T cell receptor beta chain sequence along with its context. What this receptor recognizes is not known. Base-call qualities are not available, and no considerably larger clone is one nucleotide away. These data belong to a study of CD8 T cells in Susac syndrome (dated by TCRdb to about 2019). With regard to the full study: The study used repertoire sequencing to test whether antigen drove CD8+ T cell activation and differentiation in Susac syndrome. The clonality of the CD8+ T cell repertoire was compared across 12 healthy donors, about 14 Susac syndrome patients and about 16 multiple sclerosis patients. General conclusions and limits of the study: The number of individuals in the TCR sequencing and HLA analysis was recognized as being relatively small.

High-throughput TCR beta sequencing profiled peripheral blood CD8+ and CD4+ T cells from healthy donors, Susac syndrome patients and multiple sclerosis patients. The multiple sclerosis controls were treatment-naive patients whose relapsing-remitting disease, either stable or active, fulfilled the revised McDonald criteria. Bulk CD8+ and CD4+ T cells were purified by magnetic negative isolation, while CD8+ TEMRA cells were enriched using FACS. Blood was drawn into EDTA tubes, processed within 24 hours, and PBMCs were isolated by density gradient centrifugation. PBMCs intended for TCR sequencing were cryopreserved in liquid nitrogen and thawed later in a water bath at 37 degrees C. The sorted or isolated CD4+, CD8+ and CD8+ TEMRA cells had a purity of 90% or higher. RNA was extracted with the RNeasy kit and about 0.5 to 1 ug was reverse transcribed using random hexamers. The immunoSEQ multiplex PCR assay, covering 54 Vbeta and 13 Jbeta segments, was used to amplify TCR beta CDR3 regions. Bias from PCR amplification was corrected by using a synthetic template baseline for primer optimization and for computational correction. Per the authors' processing: Only productive sequences were kept, with reads annotated to V, D and J genes according to IMGT and analyzed in immunoSEQ Analyzer. Clonality was computed as one minus Shannon entropy normalized by log2 of the number of productive unique sequences. For each patient and control, public and private clones were evaluated among the 100 most prevalent clones. Clones were defined as Susac-specific when absent from the healthy and MS cohorts, from 1052 published viral clones and from other ImmuneACCESS disease sequences. TCRdb's own reprocessing of the public reads used fastp at Q25 and MiXCR and kept productive beta chains. Rows matching on CDR3 protein sequence are summarized as one entry with the most common DNA and genes. The V and J calls come from TCRdb's annotation, not from the publication. The sample includes 250,000 to 300,000 distinct CDR3 sequences, with 65% to 90% observed a single time. The top ten clonotypes cover roughly 0.21% of the sample.

V sheds 5 bases and J sheds 8 bases, leaving 12 bases between their ends. For CDR1 and CDR2, the germline V gene lists MGHDK and SYGVNS. Its CDR3 holds 13 amino acids, cysteine through phenylalanine. Here the CDR3 DNA is all that survives: 39 bases in frame from base 1. The origin of this receptor is a human donor with multiple sclerosis. In this chain, TRBV25-1 is recombined with TRBJ1-4; the D gene identity is not certain. Sequences were obtained from CD8+ T cells from PBMCs. The CDR3 here reads CASSRLMSEKLFF. In nucleotide form, the sequence is TGTGCCAGCAGTAGGCTTATGAGCGAAAAACTGTTTTTT.